The clone carrying this T cell receptor (beta chain) appeared a few times. The target antigen is unknown. Original data processing: Samples ranged from about 23,224 to 690,600 TCRs, with a median of about 96,000. TCRdb reprocessed the RACE reads via MiXCR and lists one record per CDR3 protein. Here the V and J calls rest on TCRdb's processing, not on the authors' analysis. The repertoire consists of about 84,000 distinct CDR3 sequences, with 10% occurring once and the leading ten covering 2% to 3%. The record originates from a study of human T cells and chemical hapten exposure. Across the study: A patient group, mainly female, showed alopecia areata, totalis or universalis.

Documented time point: patch test 2, 6 weeks after DPC sensitization. Regarding treatment: therapeutic diphenylcyclopropenone sensitization with weekly scalp DPC. This CDR3 spans 16 amino acids. Germline V gene data show CDR1 as LNHNV and CDR2 as YYDKDF (reference sequence). Germline trimming cut 0 bases from V and 0 bases from J; bases unmatched to any gene: 3. General study results and limits: Counts of TCRs above 1 in 1000 frequency stayed unchanged with DPC sensitization.

Here the sequenced sample was whole blood, taken in connection with sensitization to the hapten diphenylcyclopropenone (DPC). This chain links TRBV15 with TRBJ2-3; 7 nucleotides agree with TRBD2. This receptor was identified in a woman in her thirties with alopecia areata. Some clones in this sample may be carry-over from other donors' samples. CDR3 nucleotides: TGTGCCACCAGCAGAGATGGGCGGGGGAGCACAGATACGCAGTATTTT. Translated: CATSRDGRGSTDTQYF. Variable domain in full (rest from reference TRBV15 and TRBJ2-3): DAMVIQNPRYQVTQFGKPVTLSCSQTLNHNVMYWYQQKSSQAPKLLFHYYDKDFNNEADTPDNFQSRRPNTSFCFLDIRSPGLGDTAMYLCATSRDGRGSTDTQYFGPGTRLTVL.